This record concerns one T cell receptor (beta chain) sequence. Its matching antigen is unknown. Trimming left V 9 bases short and J 5 bases short, with 11 bases between. CDR1 and CDR2 (germline): LNHDA, SQIVND (reference sequence). The CDR3 contains 12 residues. Before the COVID-19 pandemic, during about 2010-2018, CD4+ T cells were taken from unexposed donors. Isolation of CD4+ T cells took place after less than 11 days in culture. As cell numbers allowed, unexposed-donor CD4+ T cells faced SARS-CoV-2 S/N and four cold-coronavirus spikes. Only in-frame clones appear in the TCRdb table, and some are missing; sequencing was by immunoSEQ multiplex PCR. Of 24,000 or so clones detected, 70% to 80% appear once; the ten largest clones hold roughly an eighth. The data derive from a study of CD4 T cells in relation to SARS-CoV-2 and coronaviruses. Across the study: Crossreactive spike epitopes shared across donors were mapped to their HLA restriction. Study-wide points: In 55% to 75% of donors, memory CD4+ clonotypes crossrecognized SARS-CoV-2 and at least one common cold coronavirus spike. Pre-pandemic and post-infection samples never came from the same donor.

The clonotype comes from a human donor in good health. This chain links TRBV19 with TRBJ1-5; the D is unclear. Sequencing was performed on CD4+ T cells from PBMCs, cultured in vitro. For the CDR3, the DNA is TGTGCCAGCACGGACGTAGATCAGCCCCAGCATTTT. Translated: CASTDVDQPQHF.